The clone carrying this TCR beta chain was seen a few times. The sample belongs to a study of glioma-infiltrating T cells. The CDR3 covers 15 residues. Trimming took off 0 bases at V and 1 base at J, with 9 bases between the two ends. Germline CDR1 ENHRY, CDR2 SYGVKD. The iRepertoire nested amplicon-rescue multiplex PCR amplified TCR alpha and beta CDR3s from RNA. From the multiplex PCR reads, TCRdb called clonotypes with MiXCR, one entry per CDR3 protein. The sample consists of about 410,000 distinct CDR3 sequences, roughly two fifths of them appearing once. This chain links TRBV10-3 with TRBJ1-1; maybe TRBD1 (6 bases). Sequenced sample: glioma tissue, nonneoplastic brain tissue, or PBMCs (not recorded which). The source is a human donor with low-grade glioma or glioblastoma, undergoing nonglioma brain surgery, or in good health (not recorded which). The CDR3 here is CAISESGGTNTEAFF. DNA for the CDR3: TGTGCCATCAGTGAGTCCGGGGGCACGAACACTGAAGCTTTCTTT.